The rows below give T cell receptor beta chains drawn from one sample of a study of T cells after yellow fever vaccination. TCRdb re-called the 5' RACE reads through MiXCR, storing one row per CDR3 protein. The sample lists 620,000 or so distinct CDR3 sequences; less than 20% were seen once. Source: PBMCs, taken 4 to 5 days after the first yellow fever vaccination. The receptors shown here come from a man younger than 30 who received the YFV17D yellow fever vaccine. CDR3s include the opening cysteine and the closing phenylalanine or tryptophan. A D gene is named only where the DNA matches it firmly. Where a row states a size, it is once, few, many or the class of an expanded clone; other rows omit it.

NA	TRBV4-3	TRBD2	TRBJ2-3	CASSQDKGPSGGADTQYF	TGCGCCAGCAGCCAAGATAAAGGTCCTAGCGGGGGCGCAGATACGCAGTATTTT
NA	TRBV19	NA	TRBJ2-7	CASSLYGTYEQYF	TGTGCCAGTAGTCTGTACGGGACCTACGAGCAGTACTTC
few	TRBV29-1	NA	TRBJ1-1	CSVRRGLNTEAFF	TGCAGCGTTCGACGGGGGCTGAACACTGAAGCTTTCTTT
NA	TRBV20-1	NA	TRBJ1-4	CSASPDPAGLEKLFF	TGCAGTGCTAGCCCAGACCCGGCCGGCCTTGAAAAACTGTTTTTT
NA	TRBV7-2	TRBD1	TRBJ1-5	CASSLTGRGNQPQHF	TGTGCCAGCAGCTTGACAGGGAGAGGCAATCAGCCCCAGCATTTT
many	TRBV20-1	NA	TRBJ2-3	CSARRTDTQYF	TGCAGTGCCCGCAGGACAGATACGCAGTATTTT
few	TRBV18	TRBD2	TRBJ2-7	CASSPASGGNYEQYF	TGTGCCAGCTCACCAGCTAGCGGGGGAAACTACGAGCAGTACTTC
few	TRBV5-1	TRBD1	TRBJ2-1	CASSSGPGGHNEQFF	TGCGCCAGCAGCTCGGGCCCAGGGGGACACAATGAGCAGTTCTTC
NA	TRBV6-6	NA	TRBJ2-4	CASSHQDIQYF	TGTGCCAGCAGTCACCAGGACATTCAGTACTTC
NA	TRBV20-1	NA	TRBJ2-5	CSARGDRRETQYF	TGCAGTGCTAGGGGAGATAGACGAGAGACCCAGTACTTC
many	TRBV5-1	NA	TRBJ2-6	CASNQGGGANVLTF	TGCGCCAGCAACCAGGGAGGTGGGGCCAACGTCCTGACTTTC
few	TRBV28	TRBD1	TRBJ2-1	CASKLTGTGAKDEQFF	TGTGCCAGCAAATTAACCGGGACAGGGGCAAAGGATGAGCAGTTCTTC
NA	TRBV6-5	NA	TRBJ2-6	CASSSFSGANVLTF	TGTGCCAGCAGTTCTTTCTCTGGGGCCAACGTCCTGACTTTC
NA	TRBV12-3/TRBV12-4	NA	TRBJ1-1	CAITWGAPNTEAFF	TGTGCCATCACCTGGGGGGCGCCCAACACTGAAGCTTTCTTT
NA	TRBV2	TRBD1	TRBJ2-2	CASSGQGVPGELFF	TGTGCCAGCAGCGGACAGGGGGTACCCGGGGAGCTGTTTTTT
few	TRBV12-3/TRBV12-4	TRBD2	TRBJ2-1	CASSFSSGSYNEQFF	TGTGCCAGCAGTTTTTCTAGCGGCTCCTACAATGAGCAGTTCTTC
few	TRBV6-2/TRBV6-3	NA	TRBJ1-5	CASSLDGFGNQPQHF	TGTGCCAGCAGTTTGGATGGGTTTGGTAATCAGCCCCAGCATTTT
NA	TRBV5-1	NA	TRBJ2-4	CASRATEKNIQYF	TGCGCCAGCAGGGCAACAGAAAAAAACATTCAGTACTTC
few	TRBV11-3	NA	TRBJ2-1	CASSVMGNEQFF	TGTGCCAGCAGCGTAATGGGCAATGAGCAGTTCTTC
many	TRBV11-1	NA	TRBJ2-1	CASGRQGTLGGEQFF	TGTGCCAGCGGGAGACAGGGAACCCTGGGGGGTGAGCAGTTCTTC
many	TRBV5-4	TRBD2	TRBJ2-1	CASSPILAGGQDEQFF	TGTGCCAGCAGCCCTATATTAGCGGGGGGGCAGGATGAGCAGTTCTTC
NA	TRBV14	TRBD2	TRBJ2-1	CASSQAAGGPNEQFF	TGTGCCAGCAGCCAAGCGGCGGGGGGGCCCAATGAGCAGTTCTTC
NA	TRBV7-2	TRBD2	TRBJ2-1	CASRFSGGAYNEQFF	TGTGCCAGCAGGTTTAGCGGGGGGGCCTACAATGAGCAGTTCTTC
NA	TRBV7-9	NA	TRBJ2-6	CASGVLAGANVLTF	TGTGCCAGCGGCGTCCTGGCCGGGGCCAACGTCCTGACTTTC
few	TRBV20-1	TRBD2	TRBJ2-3	CSQAGGGTDTQYF	TGCAGTCAAGCGGGGGGAGGGACAGATACGCAGTATTTT
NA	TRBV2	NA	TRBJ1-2	CASLGTFNYGYTF	TGTGCCAGCCTTGGGACGTTTAACTATGGCTACACCTTC
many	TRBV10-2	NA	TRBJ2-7	CASSDMYEQYF	TGCGCCAGCAGTGACATGTACGAGCAGTACTTC
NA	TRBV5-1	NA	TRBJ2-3	CASSFGSDTDTQYF	TGCGCCAGCAGCTTCGGTAGCGACACAGATACGCAGTATTTT
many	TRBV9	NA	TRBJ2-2	CASSATGELFF	TGTGCCAGCAGCGCCACCGGGGAGCTGTTTTTT
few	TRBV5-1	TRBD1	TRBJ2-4	CASRRLRTGTNIQYF	TGCGCCAGCAGACGACTAAGGACAGGGACAAACATTCAGTACTTC
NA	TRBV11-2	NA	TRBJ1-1	CASSLVQDTEAFF	TGTGCCAGCAGCTTAGTACAGGACACTGAAGCTTTCTTT
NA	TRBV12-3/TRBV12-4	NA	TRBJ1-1	CASSRHGTPEEAFF	TGTGCCAGCAGCCGTCACGGGACACCCGAAGAAGCTTTCTTT
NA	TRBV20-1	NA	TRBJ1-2	CSARLTGEGGGYTF	TGCAGTGCTAGACTGACGGGGGAAGGGGGTGGCTACACCTTC
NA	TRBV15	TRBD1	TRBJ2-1	CATTLDPGTAGFGEQFF	TGTGCCACCACCCTAGACCCAGGGACAGCAGGTTTCGGTGAGCAGTTCTTC
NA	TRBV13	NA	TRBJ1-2	CASSVRWGRSYGYTF	TGTGCCAGCAGCGTAAGATGGGGGAGGTCCTATGGCTACACCTTC
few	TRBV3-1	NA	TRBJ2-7	CASSQDLDDVWGTIPYEQYF	TGTGCCAGCAGCCAAGATCTTGACGATGTTTGGGGGACAATCCCCTACGAGCAGTACTTC
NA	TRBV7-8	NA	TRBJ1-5	CASSLYRGTHQPQHF	TGTGCCAGCAGCTTATACAGAGGAACTCATCAGCCCCAGCATTTT
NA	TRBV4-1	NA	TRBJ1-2	CASSHLGGENYGYTF	TGCGCCAGCAGCCACCTGGGGGGGGAGAACTATGGCTACACCTTC
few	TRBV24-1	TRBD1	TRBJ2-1	CATSGNLGGVSDEQFF	TGTGCCACCAGTGGAAATTTAGGGGGCGTTTCCGATGAGCAGTTCTTC
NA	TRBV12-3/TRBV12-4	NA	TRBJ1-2	CASNLGHGYTF	TGTGCCAGCAACTTGGGCCATGGCTACACCTTC
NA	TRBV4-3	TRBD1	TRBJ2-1	CASSQVAGQGSGEQFF	TGCGCCAGCAGCCAAGTCGCAGGACAGGGGTCGGGTGAGCAGTTCTTC
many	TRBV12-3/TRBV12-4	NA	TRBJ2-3	CASSLIEADTQYF	TGTGCCAGCAGTTTAATAGAAGCAGATACGCAGTATTTT
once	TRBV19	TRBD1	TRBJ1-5	CASTPQGTGGPNQPQHF	TGTGCCAGTACCCCTCAGGGGACAGGGGGCCCCAATCAGCCCCAGCATTTT
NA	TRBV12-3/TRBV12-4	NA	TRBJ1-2	CASSYTPNYGYTF	TGTGCCAGCAGCTACACACCGAACTATGGCTACACCTTC
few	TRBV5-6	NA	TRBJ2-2	CASFYRDSSAGELFF	TGTGCCAGTTTCTACAGGGATTCGTCGGCCGGGGAGCTGTTTTTT
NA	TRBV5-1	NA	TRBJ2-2	CASSLAIGGLTGELFF	TGCGCCAGCAGCTTGGCCATCGGGGGGCTCACCGGGGAGCTGTTTTTT
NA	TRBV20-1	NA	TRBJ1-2	CSARPGTLYGYTF	TGCAGTGCTAGACCCGGGACACTCTATGGCTACACCTTC
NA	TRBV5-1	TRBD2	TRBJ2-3	CASTALAGGRDTQYF	TGCGCCAGCACGGCACTGGCGGGGGGCCGGGATACGCAGTATTTT
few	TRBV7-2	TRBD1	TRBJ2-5	CASSADRGWETQYF	TGTGCCAGCAGCGCAGACAGGGGGTGGGAGACCCAGTACTTC
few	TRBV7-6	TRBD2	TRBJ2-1	CASSLRAMGLAGGVYNEQFF	TGTGCCAGCAGCTTACGGGCGATGGGACTAGCGGGGGGGGTGTACAATGAGCAGTTCTTC